Listed below are T cell receptor beta chains from one sample, sequenced in a study of shared clonotypes between healthy human individuals. Some clones are missing from TCRdb's copy, which holds only in-frame ones; the method was immunoSEQ multiplex PCR. The sample records around 2.3 million clones, approximately 96% being singletons. What was sequenced was naive CD4+ T cells sorted from blood. The source of these receptors is a man aged 18 to 30 in good health. Each CDR3 is given with its conserved first and last residue. Fields, in order: D gene, J gene, V gene, clone size, CDR3 protein, CDR3 DNA. D genes are given only for firm matches. Some rows mark clone size as missing; the rest say once, few, many or name a class of expanded clone.

D gene: -; J gene: TRBJ2-7; V gene: TRBV18; clone size: -; CDR3 protein: CASSPSRTDYEQYF; CDR3 DNA: TGTGCCAGCTCACCAAGTAGGACAGACTACGAGCAGTACTTC
D gene: -; J gene: TRBJ2-7; V gene: TRBV6-5; clone size: -; CDR3 protein: CASSYGSRADSYEQYF; CDR3 DNA: TGTGCCAGCAGTTACGGTTCGCGGGCGGACTCCTACGAGCAGTACTTC
D gene: TRBD1; J gene: TRBJ1-2; V gene: TRBV29-1; clone size: -; CDR3 protein: CSVVKTGVNYGYTF; CDR3 DNA: TGCAGCGTTGTTAAAACAGGGGTCAACTATGGCTACACCTTC
D gene: -; J gene: TRBJ1-1; V gene: TRBV29-1; clone size: -; CDR3 protein: CSASGVLNTEAFF; CDR3 DNA: TGCAGCGCCTCCGGGGTACTGAACACTGAAGCTTTCTTT
D gene: -; J gene: TRBJ1-2; V gene: TRBV7-2; clone size: -; CDR3 protein: CASSLQRGTVGYTF; CDR3 DNA: TGTGCCAGCAGCCTACAGCGGGGCACAGTGGGCTACACCTTC
D gene: TRBD2; J gene: TRBJ2-7; V gene: TRBV28; clone size: -; CDR3 protein: CASSTGLGGYEQYF; CDR3 DNA: TGTGCCAGCAGTACGGGACTAGGGGGCTACGAGCAGTACTTC
D gene: TRBD1; J gene: TRBJ2-5; V gene: TRBV5-1; clone size: -; CDR3 protein: CASSLGRRAPGGKGESGTQYF; CDR3 DNA: TGCGCCAGCAGCTTGGGTCGACGGGCGCCAGGGGGTAAAGGGGAGTCAGGGACCCAGTACTTC
D gene: -; J gene: TRBJ1-1; V gene: TRBV2; clone size: -; CDR3 protein: CASRTPGTEAFF; CDR3 DNA: TGTGCCAGCAGGACTCCGGGGACTGAAGCTTTCTTT
D gene: TRBD2; J gene: TRBJ2-1; V gene: TRBV5-1; clone size: -; CDR3 protein: CASSGGLAVHNEQFF; CDR3 DNA: TGCGCCAGCAGCGGGGGACTAGCGGTCCACAATGAGCAGTTCTTC
D gene: -; J gene: TRBJ1-6; V gene: TRBV9; clone size: -; CDR3 protein: CASSVVGVPNSPLHF; CDR3 DNA: TGTGCCAGCAGCGTAGTGGGGGTCCCTAATTCACCCCTCCACTTT
D gene: -; J gene: TRBJ1-1; V gene: TRBV10-3; clone size: -; CDR3 protein: CAISEGQLNTEAFF; CDR3 DNA: TGTGCCATCAGTGAGGGGCAGCTGAACACTGAAGCTTTCTTT
D gene: -; J gene: TRBJ1-6; V gene: TRBV11-2; clone size: -; CDR3 protein: CASSRKTDANSPLHF; CDR3 DNA: TGTGCCAGCAGCCGTAAGACAGACGCTAATTCACCCCTCCACTTT
D gene: -; J gene: TRBJ1-6; V gene: TRBV5-8; clone size: -; CDR3 protein: CASSLAGSSYNSPLHF; CDR3 DNA: TGTGCCAGCAGCTTGGCAGGGAGCTCCTATAATTCACCCCTCCACTTT
D gene: TRBD2; J gene: TRBJ2-3; V gene: TRBV4-1; clone size: -; CDR3 protein: CASASEASGGHTDTQYF; CDR3 DNA: TGCGCCAGCGCAAGTGAAGCGAGCGGGGGCCACACAGATACGCAGTATTTT
D gene: TRBD1; J gene: TRBJ1-5; V gene: TRBV11-1; clone size: -; CDR3 protein: CASSVQGASNQPQHF; CDR3 DNA: TGTGCCAGCAGCGTACAGGGGGCTAGCAATCAGCCCCAGCATTTT
D gene: TRBD2; J gene: TRBJ2-7; V gene: TRBV7-2; clone size: once; CDR3 protein: CASSLMGGGPSYEQYF; CDR3 DNA: TGTGCCAGCAGCCTGATGGGCGGGGGGCCTTCCTACGAGCAGTACTTC
D gene: TRBD2; J gene: TRBJ2-3; V gene: TRBV4-1; clone size: once; CDR3 protein: CASSQGKLGTSGDTRYF; CDR3 DNA: TGCGCCAGCAGCCAAGGCAAGTTGGGGACTAGCGGGGATACGCGGTATTTT
D gene: -; J gene: TRBJ1-5; V gene: TRBV2; clone size: -; CDR3 protein: CASSDQGLDSNQPQHF; CDR3 DNA: TGTGCCAGCAGTGACCAGGGTCTGGATAGCAATCAGCCCCAGCATTTT
D gene: TRBD1; J gene: TRBJ1-1; V gene: TRBV6-6; clone size: once; CDR3 protein: CASRTGGQGNTEAFF; CDR3 DNA: TGTGCCAGCAGAACCGGCGGACAGGGGAACACTGAAGCTTTCTTT
D gene: TRBD1; J gene: TRBJ1-1; V gene: TRBV5-1; clone size: once; CDR3 protein: CASSGDRGRNTEAFF; CDR3 DNA: TGCGCCAGCAGCGGGGACAGGGGACGGAACACTGAAGCTTTCTTT
D gene: -; J gene: TRBJ1-2; V gene: TRBV13; clone size: -; CDR3 protein: CASSSGSLQPYGYTF; CDR3 DNA: TGTGCCAGCAGCTCGGGCAGCTTGCAGCCCTATGGCTACACCTTC
D gene: TRBD1; J gene: TRBJ1-2; V gene: TRBV11-3; clone size: -; CDR3 protein: CASSAPAQGDFDYGYTF; CDR3 DNA: TGTGCCAGCAGCGCCCCGGCACAGGGGGACTTCGACTATGGCTACACCTTC
D gene: -; J gene: TRBJ1-3; V gene: TRBV9; clone size: -; CDR3 protein: CASSDRAEGNTIYF; CDR3 DNA: TGTGCCAGCAGCGATAGGGCAGAAGGAAACACCATATATTTT
D gene: -; J gene: TRBJ1-1; V gene: TRBV6-6; clone size: -; CDR3 protein: CASSVLAKNTEAFF; CDR3 DNA: TGTGCCAGCAGCGTCCTAGCAAAGAACACTGAAGCTTTCTTT
D gene: TRBD2; J gene: TRBJ2-7; V gene: TRBV19; clone size: -; CDR3 protein: CASAGLAGREQYF; CDR3 DNA: TGTGCCTCAGCAGGGCTAGCGGGGAGAGAGCAGTACTTC
D gene: -; J gene: TRBJ2-7; V gene: TRBV5-6; clone size: -; CDR3 protein: CASSPAVATYEQYF; CDR3 DNA: TGTGCCAGCAGCCCGGCGGTTGCCACCTACGAGCAGTACTTC
D gene: -; J gene: TRBJ2-7; V gene: TRBV27; clone size: -; CDR3 protein: CASSSTRGSTYEQYF; CDR3 DNA: TGTGCCAGCAGTTCGACCAGGGGCTCTACGTACGAGCAGTACTTC
D gene: -; J gene: TRBJ2-3; V gene: TRBV27; clone size: -; CDR3 protein: CASSPRGEGTDTQYF; CDR3 DNA: TGTGCCAGCAGTCCCCGGGGAGAGGGGACAGATACGCAGTATTTT
D gene: TRBD1; J gene: TRBJ1-5; V gene: TRBV6-6; clone size: -; CDR3 protein: CASRGTVSYQPQHF; CDR3 DNA: TGTGCCAGCAGGGGGACAGTGTCCTATCAGCCCCAGCATTTT
D gene: TRBD1; J gene: TRBJ1-1; V gene: TRBV5-1; clone size: -; CDR3 protein: CASSSAGGNTEAFF; CDR3 DNA: TGCGCCAGCAGCTCGGCAGGGGGGAACACTGAAGCTTTCTTT
D gene: TRBD2; J gene: TRBJ2-3; V gene: TRBV11-1; clone size: -; CDR3 protein: CASSLLSGGARTDTQYF; CDR3 DNA: TGTGCCAGCAGCTTACTTAGCGGGGGGGCCCGAACAGATACGCAGTATTTT
D gene: TRBD2; J gene: TRBJ2-3; V gene: TRBV4-1; clone size: -; CDR3 protein: CASSLGLAGGKPSTDTQYF; CDR3 DNA: TGCGCCAGCAGCCTCGGACTAGCGGGAGGAAAACCTAGCACAGATACGCAGTATTTT